This T cell receptor (beta chain) comes out of a study of blood T cell repertoires in COVID-19. Study-level information: The origin of the acute and convalescent COVID-19 samples was the United States, Italy and Spain. The analysed material was cDNA or gDNA that came from T cells, B-cell-depleted T cells, or PBMCs.

Original processing methods: Scientists estimated how many nucleated cells there were by amplifying reference gene primers. The table came from immunoSEQ multiplex PCR; TCRdb's copy has only in-frame clones and leaves some out. That table supplies the V and J calls and clone size; D and trimming were determined from the DNA. The data hold under 300,000 clones, with about 76% observed a single time. The CDR3 is 11 amino acids. Germline V gives CDR1 SGHTA, CDR2 FQGNSA. Trimming removed 4 bases at V and 3 bases at J, with 3 bases between. The V call is TRBV7-2, the J call TRBJ2-5, with D hard to call. Sequencing input: peripheral blood. The clonotype comes from a woman aged 60 to 75 with active or convalescent COVID-19. In DNA form, the CDR3 reads TGTGCCAGCAGCTCCGAAGAGACCCAGTACTTC. This gives the protein CASSSEETQYF.